This record looks at one T cell receptor beta chain sequence and its context. The V and J ends lost 2 bases and 4 bases respectively, with 8 bases between them. Germline V gene data show CDR1 as MNHNY and CDR2 as SVGAGI (reference sequence). CDR3 length equals 13 residues. The entry originates in a study of long-term antiretroviral therapy in people with HIV. At survey level, the immunoSEQ assay was run in its v3.0 version. Only in-frame clones appear in the TCRdb table, and some are missing; sequencing was by immunoSEQ multiplex PCR. The sample comprises roughly 19,000 clones, approximately 78% of which are singletons, and around 18% rests with the top ten.

The sequence was obtained from a woman between 18 and 29 years old with HIV. The gene calls are TRBV6-6 and TRBJ2-5; D gene unclear. The sequences come from unsorted PBMCs, collected 0.6 years after starting antiretroviral therapy. CDR3 coding DNA: TGTGCCAGCAGTTACAGCCAGTTAGAGACCCAGTACTTC. This sequence encodes CASSYSQLETQYF.